The 8 T cell receptor beta chains below were found in one sample sequenced in a study of shared clonotypes between healthy human individuals. Sequenced by immunoSEQ multiplex PCR; TCRdb stores in-frame clones only, minus some. The sample holds roughly 1.4 million clones, approximately 98.5% seen once. Material for sequencing was naive CD4+ T cells sorted from blood. Sample subset: CD45RA+ positively selected. These TCRs come from a man aged 25-40 years in good health.

V usage is TRBV5-1 and J usage is TRBJ1-5; no reliable D call. The CDR3 totals 13 residues. V was shortened by 4 bases and J by 7 bases, with 12 bases between the two germline ends. Germline loops: CDR1 SGHRS, CDR2 YFSETQ. The CDR3 reads CASSLGPGQPQHF. CDR3 coding DNA: TGCGCCAGCAGCCTCGGGCCGGGGCAGCCCCAGCATTTT.

The CDR3 DNA reads as TGCGCCAGCAGCTTGGTAGCGGGAGGTCCCACTGATGAGCAGTTCTTC. Encoded protein: CASSLVAGGPTDEQFF. The rearrangement joins TRBV5-1 to TRBJ2-1; 10 positions agree with TRBD2. The V segment lost 0 bases and the J segment 8 bases; nucleotides outside the gene matches: 8. The CDR3 is 16 residues long. The germline CDR1 and CDR2 sequences are SGHRS and YFSETQ.

The chain has TRBV11-3 and TRBJ2-7; 14 nucleotides line up with TRBD2. The CDR3 spans 15 residues. V shed 4 bases, J shed 9 bases, and the junction held 8 bases outside the gene matches. Per the germline V gene, CDR1 is SGHNT and CDR2 is YENEEA. CDR3 in amino acids: CASSSGLAGGERQYF. For the CDR3, the DNA is TGTGCCAGCAGCTCCGGACTAGCGGGAGGAGAGAGGCAGTACTTC.

The chain combines TRBV4-1 with TRBJ1-5; 10 bases line up with TRBD1. This CDR3 has 14 amino acids. Losses at the gene ends were 4 bases for V and 8 bases for J; bases not matched to a gene: 5. Per the germline V gene, CDR1 is MGHRA and CDR2 is YSYEKL. This CDR3 reads CASSLRQGAEPQHF. The CDR3 region has the DNA TGCGCCAGCAGCCTTAGACAGGGGGCTGAGCCCCAGCATTTT.

The count of this clone is one. The gene calls are TRBV18 and TRBJ1-4; 7 bases map to TRBD1. Germline values: CDR1 KGHSH, CDR2 LQKENI. After removal of 1 base from V and 0 bases from J, the junction contained 8 bases not matched to a gene. The CDR3 is 18 amino acids. The CDR3 DNA follows: TGTGCCAGCTCACCACGTACCAGGGGGTTGGCAACTAATGAAAAACTGTTTTTT. Encoded protein: CASSPRTRGLATNEKLFF.

V is TRBV9 and J is TRBJ1-1; TRBD1 aligns across 7 bases. V shed 1 base, J shed 5 bases, and the junction held 5 bases outside the gene matches. The CDR3 extends over 14 amino acids. Germline values: CDR1 SGDLS, CDR2 YYNGEE. For the CDR3, the DNA is TGTGCCAGCAGCGTAACAGGGGCGAAAACTGAAGCTTTCTTT. Encoded protein: CASSVTGAKTEAFF.

The chain joins TRBV5-1 to TRBJ2-3; a weak D match, TRBD1 (5 bases). Germline CDR1 is SGHRS and CDR2 is YFSETQ. The germline V and J ends were trimmed by 4 bases and 3 bases, with 15 bases remaining between them. CDR3 length equals 15 residues. The CDR3 DNA is TGCGCCAGCAGCGGTTTAGGGGCAGGAACAGATACGCAGTATTTT. It is translated as CASSGLGAGTDTQYF.

CDR3 in DNA: TGTGCCAGCAGTTTATCGATACACGACAGGGGCAATCAGCCCCAGCATTTT. This translates into CASSLSIHDRGNQPQHF. This chain joins TRBV27 and TRBJ1-5, with 7 bases lining up with TRBD1. This CDR3 comprises 17 residues. V shed 0 bases and J 2 bases; nucleotides not matched to a gene: 7. Germline V CDR1 and CDR2: MNHEY, SMNVEV (reference sequence).